This T cell receptor (beta chain) was sequenced for a study of shared clonotypes between healthy human individuals. Background on the study: A couple of women and a few men aged 18 to 49 made up the donors. Three plates were used per donor for CD4 naive, three for CD4 memory, two for CD8 naive and one for CD8 memory.

This CDR3 contains 17 residues. Per germline, CDR1 SGHAT and CDR2 FQNNGV. Trimming took off 1 base at V and 2 bases at J, with 16 bases between the two ends. Profiling relied on immunoSEQ multiplex PCR, and the TCRdb table lists in-frame clones only, not all of them. This sample has 2 million to 3 million clones, with more than 90% found just once. The chain combines TRBV11-2 with TRBJ2-3, with D perhaps given as TRBD1 or TRBD2 (5 bases each). Sequencing input: naive CD4+ T cells sorted from blood. This sample's subset: CD45RA+ positively selected. The receptor comes from a man between 18 and 29 years old in good health. CDR3 in DNA: TGTGCCAGCAGCTTAGTCGGGACCCTAATACCCACAGATACGCAGTATTTT. Protein sequence: CASSLVGTLIPTDTQYF.